Detailed here is one T cell receptor beta chain. V gave up 5 bases and J gave up 0 bases; unmatched junction bases: 16. CDR3 size: 19 residues. The germline V gene encodes CDR1 LGHNA and CDR2 YNFKEQ. These data belong to a study of blood T cell repertoires in COVID-19. About the research overall: Specimens from acute and convalescent COVID-19 originated in the United States, Italy and Spain.

The authors' processing: Reference gene primer amplification yielded estimated nucleated cell counts. Here immunoSEQ multiplex PCR was the method, and the copy in TCRdb shows in-frame clones only, minus some. V and J calls plus clone size are reproduced from that table; the DNA served to infer D and trimming. Of approximately 190,000 clones listed, approximately 85% are singletons. The sample consisted of peripheral blood. The clonotype originates from a woman aged 70-85 years with active or convalescent COVID-19. The chain is built from TRBV4-2 and TRBJ2-3; 8 bases agree with TRBD1. CDR3 residues: CASSVTPGQVAGSTDTQYF. DNA of the CDR3: TGTGCCAGCAGCGTCACCCCGGGACAGGTCGCAGGGAGCACAGATACGCAGTATTTT.